This T cell receptor (beta chain) appears in the sequencing data of a study of T cell responses to AZD1222 COVID-19 vaccine. About the study: Pooling of second doses given at about 4 or about 12 weeks was done.

Findings of the study overall: Along spike, vaccine-associated CD4 TCRs were found throughout, with dominance at 160-218 and 743-854. Females outnumbered males among donors, who were mostly white British; clonal diversity was possibly underestimated. Variant regions that are unmutated are reportedly the target of nearly half of spike-specific TCRs.

The length of the CDR3 is 12 residues. Per the germline V gene, CDR1 is SGDLS and CDR2 is YYNGEE. V gave up 0 bases and J gave up 8 bases, with 3 bases separating them. In its sample, this clone was seen a few times. Its matching antigen is unknown. Generated by immunoSEQ multiplex PCR, the TCRdb table keeps only in-frame clones and is missing some. The sample has around 140,000 clones; over 85% are singletons. The rearrangement links TRBV9 to TRBJ1-6; no firm D call. The sample here was peripheral blood, taken on day 0 of AZD1222 vaccination. The TCR sequence derives from an adult in good health. The CDR3 here is CASSVEYSPLHF. CDR3 coding DNA: TGTGCCAGCAGCGTAGAGTATTCACCCCTCCACTTT.